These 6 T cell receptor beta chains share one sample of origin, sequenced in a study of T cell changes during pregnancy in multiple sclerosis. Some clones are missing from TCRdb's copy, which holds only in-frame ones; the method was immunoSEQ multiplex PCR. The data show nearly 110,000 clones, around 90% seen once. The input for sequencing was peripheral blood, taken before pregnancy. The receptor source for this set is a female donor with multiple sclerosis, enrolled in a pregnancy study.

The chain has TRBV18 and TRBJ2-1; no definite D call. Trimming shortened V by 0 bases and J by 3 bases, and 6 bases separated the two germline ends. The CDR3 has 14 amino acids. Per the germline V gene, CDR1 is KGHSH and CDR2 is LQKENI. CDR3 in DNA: TGTGCCAGCTCACCACCAGACAACTACAATGAGCAGTTCTTC. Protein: CASSPPDNYNEQFF.

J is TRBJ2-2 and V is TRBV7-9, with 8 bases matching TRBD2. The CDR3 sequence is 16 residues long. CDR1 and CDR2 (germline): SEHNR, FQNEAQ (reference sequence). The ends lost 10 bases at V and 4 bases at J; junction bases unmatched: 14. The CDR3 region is CATPRRGLDGTGELFF. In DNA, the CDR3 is TGTGCCACCCCGCGTAGGGGACTAGACGGCACCGGGGAGCTGTTTTTT.

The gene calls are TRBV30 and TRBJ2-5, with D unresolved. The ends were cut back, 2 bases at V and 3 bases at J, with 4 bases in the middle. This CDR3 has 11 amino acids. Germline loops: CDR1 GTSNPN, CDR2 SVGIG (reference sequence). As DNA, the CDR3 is TGTGCCTGGAGTAATAAAGAGACCCAGTACTTC. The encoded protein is CAWSNKETQYF.

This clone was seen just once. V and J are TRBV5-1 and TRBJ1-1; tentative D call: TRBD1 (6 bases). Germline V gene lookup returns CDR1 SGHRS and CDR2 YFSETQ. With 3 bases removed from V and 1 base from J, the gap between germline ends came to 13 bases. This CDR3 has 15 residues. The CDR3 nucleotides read TGCGCCAGCAGCTCGGGGGGGACAACGAACACTGAAGCTTTCTTT. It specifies CASSSGGTTNTEAFF.

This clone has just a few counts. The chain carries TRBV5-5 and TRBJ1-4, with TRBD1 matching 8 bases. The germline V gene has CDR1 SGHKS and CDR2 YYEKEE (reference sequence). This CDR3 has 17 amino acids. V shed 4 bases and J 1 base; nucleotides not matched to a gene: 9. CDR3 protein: CASSNGEQGGTNEKLFF. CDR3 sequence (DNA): TGTGCCAGCAGCAATGGCGAACAGGGGGGAACTAATGAAAAACTGTTTTTT.

The CDR3 region is CASSAPAGLTTGELFF. Here the CDR3 DNA reads TGTGCCAGTAGTGCTCCGGCAGGGCTTACGACCGGGGAGCTGTTTTTT. The genes are TRBV19 and TRBJ2-2; D possibly corresponds to TRBD1 (5 bases). The V gene's germline CDR1 is LNHDA and CDR2 SQIVND (reference sequence). The CDR3 length is 16 residues. V dropped 5 bases and J dropped 5 bases, with 18 bases sitting between them.